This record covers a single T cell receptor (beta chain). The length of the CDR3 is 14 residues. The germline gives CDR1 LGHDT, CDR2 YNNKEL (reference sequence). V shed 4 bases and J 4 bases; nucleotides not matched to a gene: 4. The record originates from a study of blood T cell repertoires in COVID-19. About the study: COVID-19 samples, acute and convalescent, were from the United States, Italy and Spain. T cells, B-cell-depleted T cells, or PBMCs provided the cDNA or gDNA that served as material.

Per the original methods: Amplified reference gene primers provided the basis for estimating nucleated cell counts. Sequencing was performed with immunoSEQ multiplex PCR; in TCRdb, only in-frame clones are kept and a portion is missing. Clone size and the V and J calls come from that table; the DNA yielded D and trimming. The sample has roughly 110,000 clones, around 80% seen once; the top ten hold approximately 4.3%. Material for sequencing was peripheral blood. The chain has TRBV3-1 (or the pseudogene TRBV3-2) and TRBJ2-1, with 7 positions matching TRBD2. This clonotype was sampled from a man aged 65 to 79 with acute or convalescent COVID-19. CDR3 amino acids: CASSLTSSYNEQFF. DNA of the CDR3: TGTGCCAGCAGCCTGACTAGCAGTTACAATGAGCAGTTCTTC.